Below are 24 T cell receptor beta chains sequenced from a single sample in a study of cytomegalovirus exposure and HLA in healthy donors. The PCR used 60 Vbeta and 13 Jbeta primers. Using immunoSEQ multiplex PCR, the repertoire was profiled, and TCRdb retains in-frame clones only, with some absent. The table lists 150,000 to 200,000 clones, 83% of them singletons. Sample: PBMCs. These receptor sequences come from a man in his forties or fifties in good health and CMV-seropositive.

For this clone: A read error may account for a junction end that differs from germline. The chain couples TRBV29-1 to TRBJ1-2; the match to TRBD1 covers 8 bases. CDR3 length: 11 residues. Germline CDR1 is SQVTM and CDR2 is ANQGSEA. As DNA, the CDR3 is TGCAGCGTTTCAGGGGGCTATGTCTACACCTTC. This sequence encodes CSVSGGYVYTF.

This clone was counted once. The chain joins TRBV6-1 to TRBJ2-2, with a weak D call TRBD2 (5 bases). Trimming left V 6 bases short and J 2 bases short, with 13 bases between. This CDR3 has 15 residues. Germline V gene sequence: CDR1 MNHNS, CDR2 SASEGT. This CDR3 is CASRERALNTGELFF. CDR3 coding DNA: TGTGCCAGCAGAGAGAGGGCCCTAAACACCGGGGAGCTGTTTTTT.

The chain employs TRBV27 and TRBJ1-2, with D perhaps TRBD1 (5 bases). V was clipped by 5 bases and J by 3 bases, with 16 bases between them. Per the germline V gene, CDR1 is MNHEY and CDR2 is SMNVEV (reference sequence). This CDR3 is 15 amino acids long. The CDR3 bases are TGTGCCAGCAGTCAACCCGGGGGGGGACACTATGGCTACACCTTC. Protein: CASSQPGGGHYGYTF.

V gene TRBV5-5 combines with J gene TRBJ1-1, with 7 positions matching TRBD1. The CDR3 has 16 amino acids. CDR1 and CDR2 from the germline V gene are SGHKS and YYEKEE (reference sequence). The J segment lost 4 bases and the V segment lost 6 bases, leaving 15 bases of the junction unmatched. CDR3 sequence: CASINGQVGDPTEAFF. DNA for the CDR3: TGTGCCAGCATCAACGGACAGGTCGGTGACCCCACTGAAGCTTTCTTT.

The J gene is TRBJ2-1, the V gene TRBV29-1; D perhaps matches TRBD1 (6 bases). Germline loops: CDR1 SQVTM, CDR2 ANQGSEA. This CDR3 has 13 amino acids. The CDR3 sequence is CTVRGEGYNEQFF. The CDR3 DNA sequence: TGCACCGTCAGGGGCGAGGGCTACAATGAGCAGTTCTTC.

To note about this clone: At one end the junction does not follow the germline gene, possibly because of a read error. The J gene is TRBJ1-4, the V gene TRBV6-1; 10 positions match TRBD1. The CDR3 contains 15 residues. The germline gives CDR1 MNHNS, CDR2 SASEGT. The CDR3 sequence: CTSSFTGTGVEKLFF. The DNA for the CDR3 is TGTACCAGCAGTTTTACCGGGACAGGGGTTGAAAAACTGTTTTTT.

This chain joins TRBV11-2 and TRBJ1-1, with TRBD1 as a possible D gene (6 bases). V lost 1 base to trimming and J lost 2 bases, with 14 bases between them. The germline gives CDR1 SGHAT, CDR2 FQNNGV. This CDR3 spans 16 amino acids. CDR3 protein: CASSLVWGPRNTEAFF. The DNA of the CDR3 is TGTGCCAGCAGCTTAGTATGGGGGCCTAGAAACACTGAAGCTTTCTTT. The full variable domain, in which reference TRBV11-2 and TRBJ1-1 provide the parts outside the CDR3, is EAGVAQSPRYKIIEKRQSVAFWCNPISGHATLYWYQQILGQGPKLLIQFQNNGVVDDSQLPKDRFSAERLKGVDSTLKIQPAKLEDSAVYLCASSLVWGPRNTEAFFGQGTRLTVV.

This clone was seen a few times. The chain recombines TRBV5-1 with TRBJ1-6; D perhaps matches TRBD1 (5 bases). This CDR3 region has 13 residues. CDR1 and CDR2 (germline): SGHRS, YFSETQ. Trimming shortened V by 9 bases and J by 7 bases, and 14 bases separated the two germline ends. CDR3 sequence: CATSDSPNSPLHF. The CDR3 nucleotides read TGCGCCACCAGTGACAGTCCAAATTCACCCCTCCACTTT.

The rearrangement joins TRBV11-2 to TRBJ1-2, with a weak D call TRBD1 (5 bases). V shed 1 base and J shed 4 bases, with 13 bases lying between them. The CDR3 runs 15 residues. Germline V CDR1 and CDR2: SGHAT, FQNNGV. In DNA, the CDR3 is TGTGCCAGCAGCTTAGCGTTCTTTCAGGGCTATGGCTACACCTTC. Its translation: CASSLAFFQGYGYTF.

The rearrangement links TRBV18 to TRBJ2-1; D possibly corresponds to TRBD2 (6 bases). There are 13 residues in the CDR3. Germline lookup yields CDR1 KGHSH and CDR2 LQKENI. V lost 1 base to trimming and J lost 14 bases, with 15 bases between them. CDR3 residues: CASSPLRDSHKFF. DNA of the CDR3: TGTGCCAGCTCACCACTACGGGACTCTCATAAGTTCTTC.

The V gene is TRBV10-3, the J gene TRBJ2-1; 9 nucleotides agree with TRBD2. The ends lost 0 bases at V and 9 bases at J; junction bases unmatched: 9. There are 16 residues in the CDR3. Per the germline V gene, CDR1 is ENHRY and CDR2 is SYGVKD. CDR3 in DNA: TGTGCCATCAGTGAGTCAGGAGCGGGAGGCACGGTTGAGCAGTTCTTC. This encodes CAISESGAGGTVEQFF.

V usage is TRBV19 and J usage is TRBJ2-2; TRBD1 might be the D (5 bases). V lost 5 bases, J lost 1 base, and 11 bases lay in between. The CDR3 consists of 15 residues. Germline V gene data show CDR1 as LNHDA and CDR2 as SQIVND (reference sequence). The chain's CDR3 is CASSDKGQNTGELFF. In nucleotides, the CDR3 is TGTGCCAGTAGTGACAAAGGACAGAACACCGGGGAGCTGTTTTTT.

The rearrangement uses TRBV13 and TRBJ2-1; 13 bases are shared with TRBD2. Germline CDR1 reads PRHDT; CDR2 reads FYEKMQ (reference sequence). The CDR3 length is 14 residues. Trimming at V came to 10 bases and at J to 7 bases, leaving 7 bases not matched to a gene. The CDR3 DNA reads TGTGCCACCCTTGGGACTAGCGGGACGAATGAGCAGTTCTTC. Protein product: CATLGTSGTNEQFF.

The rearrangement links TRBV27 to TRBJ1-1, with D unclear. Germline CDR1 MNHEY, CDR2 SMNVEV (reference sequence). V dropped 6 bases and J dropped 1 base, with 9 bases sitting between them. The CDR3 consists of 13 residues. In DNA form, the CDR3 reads TGTGCCAGCAGCCTCGGAGCGAACACTGAAGCTTTCTTT. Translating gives CASSLGANTEAFF.

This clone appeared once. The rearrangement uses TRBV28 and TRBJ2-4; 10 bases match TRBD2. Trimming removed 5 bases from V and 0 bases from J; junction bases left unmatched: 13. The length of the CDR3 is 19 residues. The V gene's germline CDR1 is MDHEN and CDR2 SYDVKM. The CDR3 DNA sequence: TGTGCCAGCAGTCGACCGACAGCGGGGGGGGAGGTAGCCAAAAACATTCAGTACTTC. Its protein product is CASSRPTAGGEVAKNIQYF.

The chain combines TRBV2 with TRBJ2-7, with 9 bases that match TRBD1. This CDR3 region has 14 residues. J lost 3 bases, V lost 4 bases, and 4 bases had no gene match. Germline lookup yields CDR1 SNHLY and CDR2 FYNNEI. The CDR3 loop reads CASSGDRVSYEQYF. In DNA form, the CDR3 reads TGTGCCAGCAGTGGGGACAGGGTAAGCTACGAGCAGTACTTC.

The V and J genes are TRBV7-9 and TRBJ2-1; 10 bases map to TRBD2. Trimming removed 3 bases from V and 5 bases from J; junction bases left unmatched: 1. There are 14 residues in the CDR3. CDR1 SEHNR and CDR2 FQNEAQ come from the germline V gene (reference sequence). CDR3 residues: CASSFLAGDNEQFF. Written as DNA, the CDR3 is TGTGCCAGCAGCTTCCTAGCGGGAGACAATGAGCAGTTCTTC.

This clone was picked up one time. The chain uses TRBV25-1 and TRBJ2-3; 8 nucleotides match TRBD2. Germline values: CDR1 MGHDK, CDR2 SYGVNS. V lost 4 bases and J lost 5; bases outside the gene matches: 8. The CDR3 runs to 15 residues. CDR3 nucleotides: TGTGCCAGCAGTGTCGTAGCGGGATTGCGAGATACGCAGTATTTT. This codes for CASSVVAGLRDTQYF.

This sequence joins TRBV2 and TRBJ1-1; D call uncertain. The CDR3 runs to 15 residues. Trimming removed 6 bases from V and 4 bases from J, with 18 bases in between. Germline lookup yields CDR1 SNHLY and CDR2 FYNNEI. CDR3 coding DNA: TGTGCCAGCAGGGAGGACCGCACCGGGCGCACTGAAGCTTTCTTT. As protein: CASREDRTGRTEAFF.

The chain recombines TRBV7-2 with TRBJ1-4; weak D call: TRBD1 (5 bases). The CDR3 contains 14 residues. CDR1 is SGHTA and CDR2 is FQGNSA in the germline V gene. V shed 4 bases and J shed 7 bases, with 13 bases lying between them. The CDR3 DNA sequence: TGTGCCAGCAGCTATACAGGTGGCATTGAAAAACTGTTTTTT. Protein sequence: CASSYTGGIEKLFF.

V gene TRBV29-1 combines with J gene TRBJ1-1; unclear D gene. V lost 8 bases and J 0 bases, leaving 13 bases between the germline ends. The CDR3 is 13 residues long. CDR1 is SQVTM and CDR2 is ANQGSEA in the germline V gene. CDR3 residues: CSSRETVNTEAFF. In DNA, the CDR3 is TGCAGCTCCCGGGAGACGGTGAACACTGAAGCTTTCTTT.

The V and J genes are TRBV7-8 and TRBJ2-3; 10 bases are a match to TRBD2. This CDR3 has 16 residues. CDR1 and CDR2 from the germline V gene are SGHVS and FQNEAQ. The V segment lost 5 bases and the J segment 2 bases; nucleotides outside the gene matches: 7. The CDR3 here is CASSIKTSGYTDTQYF. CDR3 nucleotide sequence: TGTGCCAGCAGCATCAAGACTAGCGGGTACACAGATACGCAGTATTTT.

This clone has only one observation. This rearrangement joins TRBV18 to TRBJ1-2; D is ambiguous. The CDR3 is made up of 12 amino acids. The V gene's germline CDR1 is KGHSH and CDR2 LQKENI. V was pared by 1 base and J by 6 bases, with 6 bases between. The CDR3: CASSPRVDGYTF. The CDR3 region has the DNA TGTGCCAGCTCACCACGAGTGGATGGCTACACCTTC.

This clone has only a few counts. The DNA of the CDR3 is TGTGCCTGGAGTCCAACGGGACTAGCGGGAGATCTATCCTACAATGAGCAGTTCTTC. It specifies CAWSPTGLAGDLSYNEQFF. This sequence joins TRBV30 and TRBJ2-1; the match to TRBD2 covers 14 bases. Trimming took 2 bases from V and 1 from J; bases not matched to a gene: 10. This CDR3 has 19 residues. Germline V gene sequence: CDR1 GTSNPN, CDR2 SVGIG (reference sequence).